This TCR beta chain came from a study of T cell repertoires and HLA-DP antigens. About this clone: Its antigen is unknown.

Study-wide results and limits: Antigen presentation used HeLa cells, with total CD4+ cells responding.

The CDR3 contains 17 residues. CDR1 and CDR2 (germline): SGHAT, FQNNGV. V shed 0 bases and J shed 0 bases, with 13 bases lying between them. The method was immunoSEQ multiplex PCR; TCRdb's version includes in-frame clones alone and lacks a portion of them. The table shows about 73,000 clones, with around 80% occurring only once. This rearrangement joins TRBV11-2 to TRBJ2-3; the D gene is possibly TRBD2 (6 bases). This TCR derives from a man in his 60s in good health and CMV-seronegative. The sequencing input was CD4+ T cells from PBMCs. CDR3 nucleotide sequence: TGTGCCAGCAGCTTAGAGGGGGGACTTTCTAGCACAGATACGCAGTATTTT. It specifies CASSLEGGLSSTDTQYF.